This T cell receptor (beta chain) came from a study of blood T cell repertoires in COVID-19. The protocol was immunoSEQ multiplex PCR, while the TCRdb copy is restricted to in-frame clones and leaves out a portion. The sample carries about 72,000 clones, 70% to 90% recorded once. V lost 0 bases to trimming and J lost 1 base, with 5 bases between them. In germline, CDR1 is SGHRS, CDR2 YFSETQ. The CDR3 has 14 residues. This clone was counted between two and nine times. The chain joins TRBV5-1 to TRBJ1-5, with D unresolved. This receptor was taken from a woman aged 80 or over with acute or convalescent COVID-19. Sequenced input: peripheral blood. The CDR3 protein is CASSLAGSNQPQHF. The CDR3, as DNA: TGCGCCAGCAGCTTGGCCGGGAGCAATCAGCCCCAGCATTTT.